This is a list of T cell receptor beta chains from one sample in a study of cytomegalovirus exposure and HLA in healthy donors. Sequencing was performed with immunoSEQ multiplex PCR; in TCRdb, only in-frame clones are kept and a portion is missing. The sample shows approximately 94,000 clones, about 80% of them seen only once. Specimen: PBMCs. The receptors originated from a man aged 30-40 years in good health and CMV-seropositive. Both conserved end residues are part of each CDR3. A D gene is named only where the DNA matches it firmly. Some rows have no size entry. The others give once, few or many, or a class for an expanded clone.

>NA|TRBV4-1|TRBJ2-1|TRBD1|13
CASSQGQPNEQFF
TGCGCCAGCAGCCAGGGACAGCCAAATGAGCAGTTCTTC
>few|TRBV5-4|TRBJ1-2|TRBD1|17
CASSLAQGRGSLYGYTF
TGTGCCAGCAGCTTGGCGCAAGGCAGGGGGAGCCTGTATGGCTACACCTTC
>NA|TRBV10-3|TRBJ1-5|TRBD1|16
CAISVFNRGRNQPQHF
TGTGCCATCAGTGTCTTTAACAGGGGGAGAAATCAGCCCCAGCATTTT
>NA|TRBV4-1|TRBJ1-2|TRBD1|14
CASSRGQGLYGYTF
TGCGCCAGCAGCCGGGGACAGGGTCTCTATGGCTACACCTTC
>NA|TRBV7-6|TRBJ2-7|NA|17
CASSLGVGRGGSYEQYF
TGTGCCAGCAGCTTAGGTGTCGGGAGAGGTGGGTCCTACGAGCAGTACTTC
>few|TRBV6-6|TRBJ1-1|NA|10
CASSYRETFF
TGTGCCAGCAGTTACCGGGAAACTTTCTTT
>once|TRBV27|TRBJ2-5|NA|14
CASSLGGGRETQYF
TGTGCCAGCAGTTTAGGCGGGGGCAGGGAGACCCAGTACTTC
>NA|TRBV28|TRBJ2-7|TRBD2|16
CASRGASGSQIYEQYF
TGTGCCAGCAGAGGGGCTAGCGGGTCCCAGATCTACGAGCAGTACTTC
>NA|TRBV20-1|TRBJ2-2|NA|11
CSSIVRGELFF
TGCAGTTCTATAGTGCGCGGGGAGCTGTTTTTT
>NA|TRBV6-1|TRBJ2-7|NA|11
CASTLAGEQYF
TGTGCCAGCACCCTGGCGGGCGAGCAGTACTTC
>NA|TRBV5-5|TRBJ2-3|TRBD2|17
CASSFTSGRIVTDTQYF
TGTGCCAGCAGCTTTACTAGCGGGAGGATCGTCACAGATACGCAGTATTTT
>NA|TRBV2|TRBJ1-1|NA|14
CASRKETGNTEAFF
TGTGCCAGCAGGAAAGAGACAGGGAACACTGAAGCTTTCTTT
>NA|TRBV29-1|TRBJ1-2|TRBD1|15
CSVEVGDREGHGYTF
TGCAGCGTTGAAGTTGGGGACAGGGAGGGACATGGCTACACCTTC
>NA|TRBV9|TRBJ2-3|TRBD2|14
CASSVSGSTDTQYF
TGTGCCAGCAGCGTTAGCGGGAGCACAGATACGCAGTATTTT
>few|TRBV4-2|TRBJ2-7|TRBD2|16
CASSQEVGTSIYEQYF
TGTGCCAGCAGCCAAGAGGTCGGGACTAGTATCTACGAGCAGTACTTC
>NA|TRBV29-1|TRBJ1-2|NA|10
CSVEGRGYTF
TGCAGCGTGGAGGGTAGGGGCTACACCTTC
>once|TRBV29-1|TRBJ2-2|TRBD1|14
CSALQGAGAGELFF
TGCAGCGCACTCCAGGGGGCCGGGGCTGGGGAGCTGTTTTTT
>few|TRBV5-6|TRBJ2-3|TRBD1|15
CASSFLDRSTDTQYF
TGTGCCAGCAGCTTTTTGGACAGGAGCACAGATACGCAGTATTTT
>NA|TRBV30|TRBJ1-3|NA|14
CAWSSTGYGNTIYF
TGTGCCTGGAGTTCCACAGGGTACGGAAACACCATATATTTT
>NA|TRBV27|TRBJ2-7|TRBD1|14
CASSLQGQGDEQYF
TGTGCCAGCAGTTTACAAGGACAGGGTGACGAGCAGTACTTC
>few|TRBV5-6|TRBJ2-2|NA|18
CASTPTRGASVATGELFF
TGTGCCAGCACACCTACCCGCGGGGCTAGCGTCGCCACCGGGGAGCTGTTTTTT
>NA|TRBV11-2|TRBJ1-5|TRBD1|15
CASSLTGLGGQPQHF
TGTGCCAGCAGCCTGACAGGGTTGGGAGGACAGCCCCAGCATTTT
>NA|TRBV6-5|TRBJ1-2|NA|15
CASSYSITGQSGYTF
TGTGCCAGCAGTTACTCGATCACAGGGCAAAGTGGCTACACCTTC
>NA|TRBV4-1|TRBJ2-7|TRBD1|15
CASSQKQGGSYEQYF
TGCGCCAGCAGCCAAAAACAGGGGGGCTCCTACGAGCAGTACTTC
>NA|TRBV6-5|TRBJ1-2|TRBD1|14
CASSATGINYGYTF
TGTGCCAGCAGTGCGACAGGGATTAACTATGGCTACACCTTC
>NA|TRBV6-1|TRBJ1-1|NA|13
CASSLTGNTEAFF
TGTGCCAGCAGTCTGACAGGGAACACTGAAGCTTTCTTT
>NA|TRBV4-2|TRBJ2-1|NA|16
CASSQDTGNLNNEQFF
TGTGCCAGCAGCCAAGATACCGGGAACCTGAACAATGAGCAGTTCTTC
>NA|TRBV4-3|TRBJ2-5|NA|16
CASNKGAPTYQETQYF
TGCGCCAGCAATAAAGGGGCACCTACGTACCAAGAGACCCAGTACTTC
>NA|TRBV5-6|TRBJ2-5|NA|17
CASSLVGQGEAQETQYF
TGTGCCAGCAGCTTGGTCGGGCAGGGCGAAGCTCAAGAGACCCAGTACTTC